Below, one TCR beta chain is given with its context. Antigen specificity is unknown. This sample includes further DNA sequences coding for the same CDR3. The CDR3 has 12 amino acids. V was trimmed by 1 base and J by 3 bases, leaving 7 bases between them. Germline V gene sequence: CDR1 GTSNPN, CDR2 SVGIG (reference sequence). The data were obtained in a study of T cell responses to AZD1222 COVID-19 vaccine. Study context: Doses given second, at about 4 or about 12 weeks, were pooled.

The repertoire was sequenced with immunoSEQ multiplex PCR; TCRdb's copy has only in-frame clones and lacks some. This table holds more than 35,000 clones, 83% found once. Overall study findings and caveats: Clonal diversity was possibly underestimated; the donors were predominantly white British and more often female. Nearly half of spike-specific TCRs reportedly target unmutated variant regions. Just a handful of people given AZD1222 tested seropositive at baseline.

Sequences were derived from peripheral blood, sampled on day 0 of AZD1222 vaccination. This TCR was recovered from an adult in good health. The chain carries TRBV30 and TRBJ2-7; a weak D match, TRBD1 (5 bases). In nucleotides, the CDR3 is TGTGCCTGGAGTGCAGGGCTCTACGAGCAGTACTTC. Translated, it gives CAWSAGLYEQYF.